Detailed here is one TCR beta chain. This specimen belongs to a study of shared clonotypes between healthy human individuals. J lost 5 bases, V lost 7 bases, and 12 bases had no gene match. This CDR3 comprises 15 residues. Germline V gives CDR1 MNHNS, CDR2 SASEGT. Sequencing was performed with immunoSEQ multiplex PCR; in TCRdb, only in-frame clones are kept and a portion is missing. The sample has about half a million clones; approximately 85% are singletons. The sample comprised PBMCs. The chain couples TRBV6-1 to TRBJ2-3, with 7 bases matching TRBD2. The receptor's source is a woman aged 40 to 50 in good health. Some clones in this sample may be carry-over from other donors' samples. The CDR3, as DNA: TGTGCCAGCAACCCAGCGGGATTTACGGGAGATACGCAGTATTTT. Translation gives CASNPAGFTGDTQYF.